Listed here are 20 T cell receptor beta chains from one sample, sequenced in a study of technical replicates of blood from a handful of donors. Sequencing used immunoSEQ multiplex PCR; TCRdb keeps in-frame clones, though not all of them. The sample holds approximately 80,000 clones; roughly 98% are singletons and the top ten take 0.15%. Sequencing was carried out using T cells isolated from PBMCs. These receptors were taken from a human donor in good health.

The rearrangement joins TRBV2 to TRBJ2-7, with D possibly TRBD1 on 5 matching bases. This CDR3 comprises 15 residues. Germline CDR1 and CDR2: SNHLY and FYNNEI. Trimming cost V 3 bases and J 2 bases, with 14 bases left between them. CDR3 sequence: CASSELVGATYEQYF. Here the CDR3 DNA reads TGTGCCAGCAGTGAGTTAGTAGGGGCCACCTACGAGCAGTACTTC.

The chain employs TRBV27 and TRBJ2-1; D unresolved. Germline V gene sequence: CDR1 MNHEY, CDR2 SMNVEV (reference sequence). The CDR3 runs 11 residues. V lost 7 bases to trimming and J lost 1 base, with 2 bases between them. CDR3 region: CASTSYNEQFF. CDR3 DNA sequence: TGTGCCAGCACGTCCTACAATGAGCAGTTCTTC.

The J gene is TRBJ2-7, the V gene TRBV19; 13 positions agree with TRBD2. This CDR3 is built from 14 residues. The V and J ends lost 6 bases and 6 bases, in that order; junction bases with no gene match: 5. Germline lookup yields CDR1 LNHDA and CDR2 SQIVND (reference sequence). CDR3 region: CASSLGLAGAEQYF. The CDR3 DNA reads as TGTGCCAGTAGCCTTGGACTAGCGGGAGCCGAGCAGTACTTC. Full variable domain (missing parts from reference TRBV19 and TRBJ2-7): DGGITQSPKYLFRKEGQNVTLSCEQNLNHDAMYWYRQDPGQGLRLIYYSQIVNDFQKGDIAEGYSVSREKKESFPLTVTSAQKNPTAFYLCASSLGLAGAEQYFGPGTRLTVT.

The CDR3 region is CASSPRDSNSPLHF. CDR3 DNA sequence: TGCGCCAGCAGTCCCCGGGACAGTAATTCACCCCTCCACTTT. V gene TRBV5-1 combines with J gene TRBJ1-6; 7 bases are a match to TRBD1. CDR3 length: 14 residues. Trimming removed 5 bases from V and 6 bases from J; junction bases left unmatched: 5. Germline CDR1 SGHRS, CDR2 YFSETQ.

The V and J genes are TRBV19 and TRBJ2-4; possible D gene TRBD2, 6 bases. Between the trimmed V and J ends, which lost 3 bases and 8 bases, there was a span of 14 bases. The CDR3 length is 14 residues. CDR1 and CDR2 from the germline V gene are LNHDA and SQIVND (reference sequence). The CDR3 region is CASSIGGVLDIQYF. CDR3 DNA sequence: TGTGCCAGTAGTATTGGCGGGGTTTTAGACATTCAGTACTTC. The variable domain in full, completed from reference TRBV19 and TRBJ2-4, reads DGGITQSPKYLFRKEGQNVTLSCEQNLNHDAMYWYRQDPGQGLRLIYYSQIVNDFQKGDIAEGYSVSREKKESFPLTVTSAQKNPTAFYLCASSIGGVLDIQYFGAGTRLSVL.

The chain is built from TRBV28 and TRBJ2-2; TRBD1 aligns across 7 bases. The V gene's germline CDR1 is MDHEN and CDR2 SYDVKM. The trim removed 6 bases at V and 5 bases at J, leaving 3 bases unmatched. The CDR3 spans 13 residues. CDR3 residues: CASRDRETGELFF. The CDR3 region has the DNA TGTGCCAGCAGAGACAGGGAGACCGGGGAGCTGTTTTTT.

This clone occurred once. This chain joins TRBV28 and TRBJ1-1, with D maybe TRBD1 (6 bases). Trimming pared 7 bases from V and 0 bases from J, leaving 18 bases between. Germline CDR1 reads MDHEN; CDR2 reads SYDVKM. CDR3 length equals 16 residues. CDR3 in amino acids: CASTGGALSVNTEAFF. CDR3 DNA: TGTGCCAGCACGGGGGGGGCTCTCTCTGTGAACACTGAAGCTTTCTTT.

V usage is TRBV7-9 and J usage is TRBJ2-7, with 12 bases lining up with TRBD2. The junction had 11 bases not matched to a gene; V was cut back by 5 bases and J by 0 bases. The germline gives CDR1 SEHNR, CDR2 FQNEAQ (reference sequence). CDR3 size: 18 residues. The CDR3 is CASSASSGTSGSSYEQYF. The CDR3 DNA follows: TGTGCCAGCAGCGCCAGCTCCGGGACTAGCGGGTCCTCCTACGAGCAGTACTTC.

This chain links TRBV5-1 with TRBJ2-1, with D possibly TRBD2 on 7 matching bases. The germline V gene has CDR1 SGHRS and CDR2 YFSETQ. Trimming removed 4 bases at V and 12 bases at J, with 14 bases between. This CDR3 region has 12 residues. In DNA form, the CDR3 reads TGCGCCAGCAGCAAGGGGGAGGGAGGGCAGTTCTTC. Amino acid sequence: CASSKGEGGQFF.

The genes are TRBV7-9 and TRBJ2-2, with D unresolved. Trimming left V 2 bases short and J 4 bases short, with 14 bases between. CDR1 is SEHNR, CDR2 FQNEAQ, per germline (reference sequence). This CDR3 comprises 16 residues. The CDR3 region is CASSLSRVAFTGELFF. The CDR3 DNA sequence: TGTGCCAGCAGCTTATCCCGGGTAGCTTTCACCGGGGAGCTGTTTTTT.

The genes are TRBV9 and TRBJ1-2; D is undetermined. Looked up from germline, CDR1 is SGDLS and CDR2 is YYNGEE. The ends were cut back, 0 bases at V and 1 base at J, with 4 bases in the middle. The CDR3 length is 13 residues. The DNA of the CDR3 is TGTGCCAGCAGCGTAGAACATAACTATGGCTACACCTTC. This gives the protein CASSVEHNYGYTF.

The chain combines TRBV6-1 with TRBJ1-5; D ambiguous. The ends were cut back, 4 bases at V and 0 bases at J, with 13 bases in the middle. CDR3 length equals 16 residues. Germline assignment: CDR1 MNHNS and CDR2 SASEGT. This chain's CDR3 is CASSVLRSYSNQPQHF. CDR3 nucleotides: TGTGCCAGCAGTGTCCTTAGAAGCTATAGCAATCAGCCCCAGCATTTT.

In this sample, this clone turned up once. CDR3 DNA sequence: TGTGCCAGCAGGGGGGGATTGAACACTGAAGCTTTCTTT. Amino acid sequence: CASRGGLNTEAFF. This chain uses TRBV6-1 with TRBJ1-1, with D perhaps matching TRBD1 (5 bases). The ends were cut back, 6 bases at V and 0 bases at J, with 8 bases in the middle. The V gene's germline CDR1 is MNHNS and CDR2 SASEGT. This CDR3 has 13 residues.

The chain combines TRBV4-1 with TRBJ1-1; 11 bases map to TRBD1. The CDR3 totals 17 residues. In germline, CDR1 is MGHRA, CDR2 YSYEKL. The J segment lost 2 bases and the V segment lost 4 bases, leaving 9 bases of the junction unmatched. CDR3 nucleotide sequence: TGCGCCAGCAGCCTCCGATTGGGACAGGGGGTTAACACTGAAGCTTTCTTT. This translates into CASSLRLGQGVNTEAFF.

This rearrangement joins TRBV5-4 to TRBJ2-1; 10 nucleotides agree with TRBD2. V trimming: 0 bases; J trimming: 6 bases; junction bases outside the gene matches: 0. Germline CDR1 reads SGHNT; CDR2 reads YYREEE (reference sequence). The CDR3 has 14 residues. This CDR3 reads CASSLGLAGNEQFF. DNA of the CDR3: TGTGCCAGCAGCTTGGGACTAGCGGGCAATGAGCAGTTCTTC.

The J gene is TRBJ1-1, the V gene TRBV29-1; a possible D gene is TRBD1 (6 bases). The germline CDR1 and CDR2 sequences are SQVTM and ANQGSEA. Trimming pared 7 bases from V and 4 bases from J, leaving 13 bases between. The CDR3 spans 12 residues. CDR3 residues: CSAQGTSTEAFF. The CDR3 coding sequence is TGCAGCGCACAAGGGACATCCACTGAAGCTTTCTTT.

V is TRBV6-6 and J is TRBJ1-1; no firm D call. This CDR3 is 13 amino acids long. Germline V gene sequence: CDR1 MNHNY, CDR2 SVGAGI (reference sequence). Trimming removed 2 bases from V and 1 base from J, with 5 bases in between. This chain's CDR3 is CASSYPGNTEAFF. For the CDR3, the DNA is TGTGCCAGCAGTTACCCAGGGAACACTGAAGCTTTCTTT.

V is TRBV29-1 and J is TRBJ2-5; no clear D. The CDR3 is 13 residues long. Germline V gives CDR1 SQVTM, CDR2 ANQGSEA. The V and J ends lost 4 bases and 0 bases respectively, with 9 bases between them. The CDR3 loop reads CSVGLTYQETQYF. For the CDR3, the DNA is TGCAGCGTTGGGCTCACCTACCAAGAGACCCAGTACTTC.

The chain is built from TRBV7-9 and TRBJ2-3; 14 positions agree with TRBD2. The CDR3 has 17 residues. Germline CDR1 reads SEHNR; CDR2 reads FQNEAQ (reference sequence). The V and J ends lost 8 bases and 0 bases, in that order; junction bases with no gene match: 7. The CDR3 protein is CASAGTSGGPSTDTQYF. DNA for the CDR3: TGTGCCAGCGCCGGGACTAGCGGGGGACCTAGCACAGATACGCAGTATTTT.

The J gene is TRBJ2-1, the V gene TRBV6-1, with D possibly matching TRBD2 (6 bases). Germline loops: CDR1 MNHNS, CDR2 SASEGT. V lost 2 bases, J lost 14 bases, and 19 bases lay in between. The CDR3 totals 14 residues. CDR3 region: CASSEFKEGLTEFF. As DNA, the CDR3 is TGTGCCAGCAGTGAATTTAAGGAGGGACTTACAGAGTTCTTC.